This T cell receptor beta chain was profiled in a study of blood T cell repertoires in COVID-19. For the study at large: The origin of the acute and convalescent COVID-19 samples was the United States, Italy and Spain. In each case, the material was cDNA or gDNA derived from T cells, B-cell-depleted T cells, or PBMCs.

The protocol was immunoSEQ multiplex PCR, while the TCRdb copy is restricted to in-frame clones and leaves out a portion. Of just over 250,000 clones listed, about nine tenths are singletons. Seattle enrolled patients during active infection and tracked them longitudinally. Trimming pared 6 bases from V and 0 bases from J, leaving 15 bases between. This CDR3 comprises 16 residues. Germline-derived CDR1 and CDR2 are MDHEN and SYDVKM. This chain uses TRBV28 with TRBJ1-3; tentatively, D is TRBD1 (5 bases). Source material: peripheral blood. The clonotype originates from a person aged 18-29 years with COVID-19, enrolled during active disease. CDR3 residues: CASRNGEGSSGNTIYF. CDR3 nucleotide sequence: TGTGCCAGCAGAAATGGGGAGGGGAGCTCTGGAAACACCATATATTTT.